These 12 T cell receptor beta chains were sequenced from one sample in a study of cytomegalovirus exposure and HLA in healthy donors. The PCR ran on 60 Vbeta and 13 Jbeta primers. Repertoires were generated with immunoSEQ multiplex PCR, while TCRdb's copy carries only in-frame clones and drops some. The repertoire holds approximately 93,000 clones, with more than 55% as singletons. Input material: PBMCs. Every receptor here comes from a boy aged 5-17 years in good health and CMV-seropositive.

The chain joins TRBV7-2 to TRBJ2-3; 9 bases map to TRBD2. The CDR3 length is 16 residues. Germline V gene data show CDR1 as SGHTA and CDR2 as FQGNSA. Trimming at V came to 1 base and at J to 2 bases, leaving 4 bases not matched to a gene. The CDR3 sequence is CASSLGLAGPTDTQYF. As DNA, the CDR3 is TGTGCCAGCAGCTTAGGCCTAGCGGGACCCACAGATACGCAGTATTTT.

The J gene is TRBJ1-1, the V gene TRBV19; weak D call: TRBD1 (6 bases). Trimming removed 9 bases at V and 0 bases at J, with 17 bases between. The CDR3 is 15 amino acids. CDR1 and CDR2 from the germline V gene are LNHDA and SQIVND (reference sequence). The CDR3 DNA is TGTGCCAGCCGACCTTACAGGGATGTGAACACTGAAGCTTTCTTT. Protein product: CASRPYRDVNTEAFF.

This clone was found once. The V and J genes are TRBV10-1 and TRBJ2-2, with D tentatively TRBD2 (5 bases). In germline, CDR1 is WNHNN, CDR2 SYGVQD (reference sequence). The CDR3 runs to 12 residues. V lost 3 bases to trimming and J lost 8 bases, with 7 bases between them. The CDR3 DNA is TGCGCCAGCAGTGAAACGGGAGGGGAGCTGTTTTTT. Encoded protein: CASSETGGELFF.

The chain recombines TRBV7-9 with TRBJ1-2; unclear D gene. With 3 bases removed from V and 8 bases from J, the gap between germline ends came to 13 bases. Germline loops: CDR1 SEHNR, CDR2 FQNEAQ (reference sequence). The CDR3 covers 13 residues. The CDR3 region is CASSLPGSGGYTF. The CDR3 nucleotides read TGTGCCAGCAGCTTGCCGGGTTCGGGAGGCTACACCTTC.

The CDR3 spells CATAGQSTPNEKLFF. CDR3 coding DNA: TGTGCCACCGCGGGACAGTCAACCCCTAATGAAAAACTGTTTTTT. The chain has TRBV19 and TRBJ1-4, with TRBD1 identical over 7 bases. Germline lookup yields CDR1 LNHDA and CDR2 SQIVND (reference sequence). The length of the CDR3 is 15 residues. The J segment lost 3 bases and the V segment lost 10 bases, leaving 11 bases of the junction unmatched.

CDR3 region: CASIRDRANTGELFF. In DNA form, the CDR3 reads TGTGCCAGCATTCGGGACAGGGCTAACACCGGGGAGCTGTTTTTT. The J gene is TRBJ2-2, the V gene TRBV18, with 9 bases that match TRBD1. Trimming at V came to 8 bases and at J to 2 bases, leaving 6 bases not matched to a gene. The CDR3 is made up of 15 amino acids. The germline V gene encodes CDR1 KGHSH and CDR2 LQKENI. Supplemented by reference TRBV18 and TRBJ2-2, the full variable domain reads NAGVMQNPRHLVRRRGQEARLRCSPMKGHSHVYWYRQLPEEGLKFMVYLQKENIIDESGMPKERFSAEFPKEGPSILRIQQVVRGDSAAYFCASIRDRANTGELFFGEGSRLTVL.

The sample holds one count of this clone. The V gene is TRBV19, the J gene TRBJ2-7; TRBD1 is a possible D gene (6 bases). In germline, CDR1 is LNHDA, CDR2 SQIVND (reference sequence). V gave up 2 bases and J gave up 4 bases, with 15 bases separating them. This CDR3 is built from 15 residues. In DNA, the CDR3 is TGTGCCAGTAGTATAACAGGGACCCAGAGTTACGAGCAGTACTTC. This sequence encodes CASSITGTQSYEQYF.

V usage is TRBV7-2 and J usage is TRBJ1-5; D gene ambiguous. V was clipped by 2 bases and J by 5 bases, with 4 bases between them. The CDR3 sequence is 12 residues long. The germline CDR1 and CDR2 sequences are SGHTA and FQGNSA. CDR3 DNA: TGTGCCAGCAGCTTATCGTATCAGCCCCAGCATTTT. Translating it yields CASSLSYQPQHF.

The chain employs TRBV30 and TRBJ2-7; no clear D gene. The CDR3 totals 11 residues. The V end was cut by 1 base, the J end by 3 bases, with 4 bases between. CDR1 is GTSNPN and CDR2 is SVGIG in the germline V gene (reference sequence). The CDR3 DNA sequence: TGTGCCTGGAGTGCCAGCTACGAGCAGTACTTC. Its translation: CAWSASYEQYF.

The chain joins TRBV5-4 to TRBJ2-1, with D possibly being TRBD2 (5 bases). V was trimmed by 3 bases and J by 1 base, leaving 11 bases between them. Per germline, CDR1 SGHNT and CDR2 YYREEE (reference sequence). There are 15 residues in the CDR3. Here the CDR3 DNA reads TGTGCCAGCAGCTCGCAAAGCGGTTCCTACAATGAGCAGTTCTTC. Translated, it gives CASSSQSGSYNEQFF.

This clone turned up a few times. V and J are TRBV7-3 and TRBJ2-3, with D perhaps matching TRBD2 (5 bases). Trimming stripped 5 bases from V and 4 bases from J, with 16 bases between. Germline CDR1 and CDR2: SGHTA and FQGTGA. This CDR3 is 15 amino acids long. CDR3 region: CASSPSGRGADTQYF. CDR3 nucleotides: TGTGCCAGCAGCCCCTCTGGGAGAGGTGCAGATACGCAGTATTTT.

The V and J genes are TRBV2 and TRBJ2-4; 7 bases agree with TRBD1. Germline assignment: CDR1 SNHLY and CDR2 FYNNEI. V shed 1 base and J 3 bases; nucleotides not matched to a gene: 6. The CDR3 is 16 residues long. CDR3 loop: CASSEVIGTVKNIQYF. The DNA for the CDR3 is TGTGCCAGCAGTGAAGTCATAGGGACAGTCAAAAACATTCAGTACTTC.